This TCR beta chain was sequenced in a study of Ad26.COV2.S vaccination and SARS-CoV-2 variants. Trimming removed 5 bases from V and 12 bases from J; junction bases left unmatched: 11. The germline V gene has CDR1 SGHNT and CDR2 YENEEA. This CDR3 is 14 amino acids long. Study-level points and caveats: Researchers reported similar non-spike TCR breadth in vaccine and placebo recipients. The authors reported substantial breadth in spike-specific CD8+ and CD4+ T cell responses after vaccination.

Method: immunoSEQ multiplex PCR; TCRdb's copy keeps in-frame clones and lacks some. The repertoire consists of more than 40,000 clones, with 65% to 90% occurring once and the leading ten covering around half. In the case of this clone: Its antigen is as yet unknown.

The chain is built from TRBV11-3 and TRBJ2-1, with 9 bases lining up with TRBD1. This receptor was obtained from a human donor who had recovered from COVID-19. The material sequenced was peripheral blood, taken after recovery from COVID-19. DNA for the CDR3: TGTGCCAGCAGCCACCAGGGACAGGGTGCGGTGCAGTTCTTC. Protein: CASSHQGQGAVQFF. Full variable domain (outside the CDR3, taken from reference TRBV11-3 and TRBJ2-1): EAGVVQSPRYKIIEKKQPVAFWCNPISGHNTLYWYLQNLGQGPELLIRYENEEAVDDSQLPKDRFSAERLKGVDSTLKIQPAELGDSAVYLCASSHQGQGAVQFFGPGTRLTVL.